This T cell receptor (beta chain) was observed in a study of shared clonotypes between healthy human individuals (TCRdb year 2020). With regard to the full study: The cohort included three men and a couple of women between 18 and 49 years of age. To increase sequencing depth and limit assay-specific biases, different laboratories used diverse techniques to prepare libraries and sequence TCR repertoires. Blood TCR repertoires of four to six healthy adults were deeply sequenced to estimate repertoire size and the extent of clonotype sharing between individuals. Each donor's leukapheresis produced roughly between roughly 0.85 and 9.5 billion PBMCs. For each donor, CD4 naive and CD4 memory were each run on three plates, CD8 naive on two plates, and CD8 memory on one plate. Broader findings and caveats from the paper: Compared with non-shared clonotypes, clonotypes shared by all four sorted-subset donors had higher generation probabilities. Estimated clonotype richness was generally larger for naive than for memory subsets. Sharing across several donors was observed for approximately 4.6% of naive CD4, over 3% of naive CD8, roughly 2.3% of memory CD4, and roughly 0.43% of memory CD8 clonotypes. Because the study included a small number of donors, the genetic and exposure-history diversity represented was limited. Sampling was restricted to blood, and TCR repertoires in tissues likely differ from the TCR repertoires found in blood. Pairwise subsampling indicated that sequencing depth was expected to affect the degree of clonotype sharing among donors. Even with the large sequencing depth, rarefaction of the sorted-subset datasets indicated that sequencing was incomplete.

The germline V gene specifies SGHRS as CDR1 and YFSETQ as CDR2. Reading from cysteine to phenylalanine, the CDR3 counts 16 amino acids. Of all the DNA, just the CDR3 is kept, 48 bases in frame from base 1. V trim: 3 bases; J trim: 2 bases; unmatched bases: 8. Using the deep immunoSEQ assay, TCR CDR3 regions were amplified from genomic DNA by multiplex PCR. Extracted genomic DNA from each cell subset was spread evenly across all wells of several immunoSEQ 96-well plates, with each plate serving as a replicate. For sorted subsets, each replicate PCR was loaded with around 220 ng genomic DNA, equivalent to 30,000 or so T cell genomes. Purified libraries were quantified with a Qubit 3.0 fluorometer, sized on a Bioanalyzer 2100, and re-quantified with the KAPA Library Quantification kit. A separate single-read 150-cycle Illumina NextSeq 550 flow cell was used to sequence each immunoSEQ 96-well plate. On the authors' methods: Because only junctional sequences without quality scores were contained in the immunoSEQ output, filtering matching that applied to full-length reads could not be performed. To assign V/J genes and CDR3, sequences were annotated against IMGT germline references using PyIR, a Python wrapper for IgBLAST v1.9. Any read was removed if the V/J assignment was weak (E-value above 1e-6), the CDR3 was missing, or the read contained stop codons, out-of-frame junctions, or ambiguous translated residues. A V3J clonotype was defined by an identical inferred V gene, J gene, and CDR3 amino acid sequence. The percentage overlap between two repertoires was calculated by dividing the number of shared unique clonotypes by the size of the smaller repertoire. RTK rarefaction, the Chao1 estimator, and Recon v2.1 estimates of unobserved clonotypes were used to assess repertoire richness. Generation probabilities were computed with OLGA for all TCRbeta clonotypes obtained by the gDNA method from four donors. The table was pulled from immuneACCESS by TCRdb, which kept in-frame rearrangements only. Such tables lose some clones; where checked, under half of the loss comes from unresolved V genes, and the rest has no known cause. The DNA was the basis for D and trimming; V, J and clone size are from that table. The sample table shows about 1 million clones, and about 75% are seen once. In total, the top ten clones hold approximately 1.5% of the sample.

With respect to this clone: The antigen this receptor binds is unknown. The record has no base qualities; no much larger clone is one base away.

Donors were healthy HIV-negative adults with no recently reported acute infections or vaccinations. All donors were Caucasian adults living in Nashville, Tennessee, USA. CD4+ T cells were enriched through magnetic negative selection, after which naive cells were positively selected on CD45RA and the remaining negative fraction served as the memory subset. Blood was obtained by leukapheresis, after which PBMCs were separated by Ficoll-Histopaque density gradient centrifugation and cryopreserved in liquid nitrogen vapor phase. Analytical flow cytometry was used to check the purity and quantity of every magnetically sorted T cell population. From each sorted fraction, genomic DNA was isolated and quantified by UV absorbance on a Nanodrop 2000c.

The sequencing sample was made of memory CD4+ T cells sorted from blood. The cell subset or site label, read with the paper, signifies: CD45RA-negative fraction. The source of this sequence is a man aged 18 to 30 in good health. The chain uses TRBV5-1 and TRBJ2-1; 7 bases in between match TRBD1. The CDR3 is CASSSDRNVAYNEQFF. The nucleotides are TGCGCCAGCAGCTCGGACAGGAACGTCGCCTACAATGAGCAGTTCTTC.